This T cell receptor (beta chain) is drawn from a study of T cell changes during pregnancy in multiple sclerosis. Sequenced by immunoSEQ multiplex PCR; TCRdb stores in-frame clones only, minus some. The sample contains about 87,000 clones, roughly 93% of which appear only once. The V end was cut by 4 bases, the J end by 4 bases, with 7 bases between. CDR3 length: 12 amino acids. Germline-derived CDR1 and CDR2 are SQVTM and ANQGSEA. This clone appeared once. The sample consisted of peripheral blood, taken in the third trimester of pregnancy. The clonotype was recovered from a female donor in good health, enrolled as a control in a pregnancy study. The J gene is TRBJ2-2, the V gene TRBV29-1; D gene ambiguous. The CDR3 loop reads CSVARSTGELFF. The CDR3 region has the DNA TGCAGCGTTGCGAGGTCCACCGGGGAGCTGTTTTTT.